This T cell receptor beta chain was recovered during a study of cytomegalovirus exposure and HLA in healthy donors. The repertoire was sequenced with immunoSEQ multiplex PCR; TCRdb's copy has only in-frame clones and lacks some. The table lists some 170,000 clones, approximately 86% of them singletons. Comment on this clone: Its specificity is unknown.

The germline gives CDR1 LNHDA, CDR2 SQIVND (reference sequence). This CDR3 spans 12 amino acids. V was trimmed by 7 bases and J by 4 bases, leaving 10 bases between them. It was the approximately 130-subject validation cohort, separate from the approximately 670-subject first cohort, to which the donors belonged. Points from the study as a whole: The investigators catalogued some 150 TCR beta chains as cytomegalovirus-associated.

Material: PBMCs. The receptor was derived from a woman younger than 30 in good health and CMV-seronegative. The chain links TRBV19 to TRBJ1-2, with D maybe TRBD1 (6 bases). The DNA for the CDR3 is TGTGCCAGTACCAAGGACAGCTATGGCTACACCTTC. It encodes CASTKDSYGYTF.